This passage covers 32 T cell receptor beta chains from one sample sequenced in a study of T cells in Graves' hyperthyroidism and ophthalmopathy. TCR beta CDR3 sequences were amplified from RNA transcripts. The HTBI primer set drove a first-round RT-PCR of the TCR CDR3. TCRdb reprocessed the multiplex PCR reads with MiXCR, giving one entry per CDR3 protein. Among roughly 380,000 distinct CDR3 sequences listed, approximately 13% were seen once. Sequencing used blood. These receptors were obtained from a woman in her sixties with Graves' hyperthyroidism.

The rearrangement links TRBV7-6 to TRBJ2-1, with TRBD2 matching 8 bases. Unmatched junction bases numbered 12, after V lost 1 base and J lost 10 bases. CDR3 length equals 16 residues. CDR1 is SGHVS, CDR2 FNYEAQ, per germline. In nucleotides, the CDR3 is TGTGCCAGCAGCTTAGGGGTCCGGGAGGGTACGGAGGAGCAGTTCTTC. Protein: CASSLGVREGTEEQFF.

This clonotype was detected a few times. The V and J genes are TRBV10-3 and TRBJ1-2, with 7 bases identical to TRBD1. The CDR3 is 13 residues long. After removal of 4 bases from V and 7 bases from J, the junction contained 6 bases not matched to a gene. The V gene's germline CDR1 is ENHRY and CDR2 SYGVKD. The CDR3 loop is CAISAGQSSGYTF. The DNA of the CDR3 is TGTGCCATCAGTGCGGGACAGTCCTCTGGCTACACCTTC.

This clonotype appeared many times. The rearrangement links TRBV5-1 to TRBJ2-1, with D unclear. This CDR3 is 15 amino acids long. Looked up from germline, CDR1 is SGHRS and CDR2 is YFSETQ. V was clipped by 3 bases and J by 1 base, with 11 bases between them. CDR3 nucleotide sequence: TGCGCCAGCAGCTCGGGTCGCCTTTCCTACAATGAGCAGTTCTTC. Residues: CASSSGRLSYNEQFF.

The chain employs TRBV20-1 and TRBJ1-1; a possible D gene is TRBD1 (5 bases). The CDR3 extends over 14 amino acids. Trimming stripped 5 bases from V and 1 base from J, with 14 bases between. Germline V CDR1 and CDR2: DFQATT, SNEGSKA (reference sequence). The CDR3 spells CSARGGSSNTEAFF. Here the CDR3 DNA reads TGCAGTGCTCGGGGGGGGTCCTCGAACACTGAAGCTTTCTTT.

In its sample, this clonotype was seen many times. V is TRBV11-3 and J is TRBJ2-1; TRBD2 is a possible D gene (5 bases). This CDR3 has 16 amino acids. The germline CDR1 and CDR2 sequences are SGHNT and YENEEA. Deletions cut 3 bases from V and 6 bases from J, with 18 bases between. The CDR3: CASSLAGPRVPNEQFF. The CDR3 coding sequence is TGTGCCAGCAGCTTGGCAGGACCGCGGGTACCCAATGAGCAGTTCTTC. The entire variable domain, with the rest obtained from reference TRBV11-3 and TRBJ2-1, is as follows: EAGVVQSPRYKIIEKKQPVAFWCNPISGHNTLYWYLQNLGQGPELLIRYENEEAVDDSQLPKDRFSAERLKGVDSTLKIQPAELGDSAVYLCASSLAGPRVPNEQFFGPGTRLTVL.

CDR3 loop: CASSINGGGNTEAFF. The DNA of the CDR3 is TGTGCCAGTAGTATTAACGGGGGGGGTAACACTGAAGCTTTCTTT. The rearrangement joins TRBV19 to TRBJ1-1; possible D gene TRBD1, 5 bases. The ends were cut back, 3 bases at V and 2 bases at J, with 13 bases in the middle. The CDR3 runs to 15 residues. Germline V gene data show CDR1 as LNHDA and CDR2 as SQIVND (reference sequence).

Notes on this clonotype: Possible read error: a much larger clone is one base away. CDR3 residues: CASSQTVHDEQFF. The DNA of the CDR3 is TGCGCCAGCAGCCAGACAGTGCACGATGAGCAGTTCTTC. The V gene is TRBV5-1, the J gene TRBJ2-1, with D possibly being TRBD1 (5 bases). CDR3 length: 13 residues. The V and J ends lost 4 bases and 8 bases respectively, with 13 bases between them. CDR1 is SGHRS and CDR2 is YFSETQ in the germline V gene.

This clonotype was observed a handful of times. The chain is built from TRBV5-5 and TRBJ2-5; TRBD2 might be the D (5 bases). V was shortened by 5 bases and J by 3 bases, with 14 bases between the two germline ends. The CDR3 consists of 14 residues. Germline-derived CDR1 and CDR2 are SGHKS and YYEKEE (reference sequence). The DNA for the CDR3 is TGTGCCAGCAGGGGGAGCACCGGGGAAGAGACCCAGTACTTC. This sequence encodes CASRGSTGEETQYF.

The V call is TRBV4-2, the J call TRBJ1-1; 8 bases match TRBD1. CDR1 is LGHNA and CDR2 is YNFKEQ in the germline V gene. J was trimmed by 1 base and V by 4 bases; bases with no gene match: 5. The CDR3 runs 15 residues. The CDR3 DNA is TGTGCCAGCAGCCGGACCGGGACAGGGAACACTGAAGCTTTCTTT. Protein product: CASSRTGTGNTEAFF.

This clonotype appeared once. A much larger clone is a single base away; this may be a read error. The chain has TRBV24-1 and TRBJ2-3; the D gene is possibly TRBD1 (5 bases). This CDR3 region has 14 residues. Germline-derived CDR1 and CDR2 are KGHDR and SFDVKD. The CDR3 DNA reads TGTGCCACCAGCAATCCCGGGTCCACAGGTACGCAGTATTTT. It specifies CATSNPGSTGTQYF.

This clonotype was found many times. This sequence joins TRBV27 and TRBJ2-7; D possibly uses TRBD1 or TRBD2 (5 bases each). V was pared by 6 bases and J by 2 bases, with 17 bases between. The CDR3 is made up of 15 amino acids. Germline assignment: CDR1 MNHEY and CDR2 SMNVEV (reference sequence). The CDR3 spells CASSSAGTETYEQYF. The CDR3 DNA sequence: TGTGCCAGCAGCTCAGCCGGGACGGAAACCTACGAGCAGTACTTC.

This clonotype was seen a few times. This chain uses TRBV4-2 with TRBJ2-2; no clear D gene. This CDR3 comprises 14 residues. Trimming removed 0 bases from V and 4 bases from J, with 6 bases in between. Germline CDR1 LGHNA, CDR2 YNFKEQ. CDR3 loop: CASSQDRTTGELFF. The CDR3 DNA is TGTGCCAGCAGCCAAGATCGGACCACCGGGGAGCTGTTTTTT.

This clonotype has at least ten counts. The chain recombines TRBV2 with TRBJ2-3; 12 nucleotides agree with TRBD2. Germline values: CDR1 SNHLY, CDR2 FYNNEI. The CDR3 totals 15 residues. V was pared by 7 bases and J by 5 bases, with 7 bases of the junction left unmatched. The CDR3 sequence: CASTLTSGSQDTQYF. The CDR3 DNA follows: TGTGCCAGCACTCTGACTAGCGGGAGCCAAGATACGCAGTATTTT.

This clonotype has ten or more counts. The chain uses TRBV24-1 and TRBJ2-1, with 9 bases that match TRBD2. The CDR3 runs to 18 residues. Unmatched junction bases numbered 8, after V lost 1 base and J lost 2 bases. The germline CDR1 and CDR2 sequences are KGHDR and SFDVKD. The CDR3 DNA is TGTGCCACCAGTGATTTCGGCGGGAGGGCCGCCGCCTACAATGAGCAGTTCTTC. Protein: CATSDFGGRAAAYNEQFF.

Many counts were recorded for this clonotype. The V call is TRBV12-5, the J call TRBJ1-2; 9 bases align to TRBD1. Germline-derived CDR1 and CDR2 are LGHNT and FRNRAP. Unmatched junction bases numbered 8, after V lost 2 bases and J lost 4 bases. The CDR3 length is 16 residues. CDR3 amino acids: CASGLIPGQGIYGYTF. CDR3 in DNA: TGTGCTAGTGGTTTGATCCCGGGACAGGGAATCTATGGCTACACCTTC.

The table lists this clonotype with a few counts. The V and J genes are TRBV6-1 and TRBJ1-1; 7 nucleotides align to TRBD1. CDR1 and CDR2 from the germline V gene are MNHNS and SASEGT. V was pared by 11 bases and J by 6 bases, with 12 bases of the junction left unmatched. The CDR3 is made up of 13 amino acids. CDR3 nucleotide sequence: TGTGCCCTGGGACAGCCGGGAGTTCCTGAAGCTTTCTTT. Amino acids: CALGQPGVPEAFF.

There are many counts of this clonotype. The gene calls are TRBV5-1 and TRBJ2-1, with 8 positions matching TRBD2. The CDR3 loop spans 12 amino acids. J lost 6 bases, V lost 4 bases, and 0 bases had no gene match. Germline assignment: CDR1 SGHRS and CDR2 YFSETQ. The CDR3 is CASSGTSNEQFF. CDR3 in DNA: TGCGCCAGCAGCGGGACTAGCAATGAGCAGTTCTTC. Together with reference TRBV5-1 and TRBJ2-1, the CDR3 gives the full variable domain: KAGVTQTPRYLIKTRGQQVTLSCSPISGHRSVSWYQQTPGQGLQFLFEYFSETQRNKGNFPGRFSGRQFSNSRSEMNVSTLELGDSALYLCASSGTSNEQFFGPGTRLTVL.

In this sample, this clonotype turned up a few times. The chain is built from TRBV3-1 and TRBJ2-3; D is ambiguous. Germline-derived CDR1 and CDR2 are LGHDT and YNNKEL (reference sequence). The CDR3 has 11 amino acids. Trimming left V 6 bases short and J 7 bases short, with 8 bases between. The CDR3 sequence is CASRNSNTQYF. CDR3 DNA sequence: TGTGCCAGCAGGAATTCAAATACGCAGTATTTT.

This clonotype was counted a few times. This chain uses TRBV11-2 with TRBJ2-2; no definite D call. The V gene's germline CDR1 is SGHAT and CDR2 FQNNGV. CDR3 size: 16 residues. Trimming removed 3 bases from V and 5 bases from J, with 16 bases in between. The CDR3 DNA is TGTGCCAGCAGCTTGTATAGCAGAACCGAGACCGGGGAGCTGTTTTTT. It is translated as CASSLYSRTETGELFF.

This clonotype was detected ten times or more. CDR3 DNA sequence: TGTGCCAGCAGCTTACAGAGCGGCGAGACCCAGTACTTC. Protein product: CASSLQSGETQYF. The chain links TRBV7-3 to TRBJ2-5; D is perhaps TRBD2 (5 bases). Per the germline V gene, CDR1 is SGHTA and CDR2 is FQGTGA. The CDR3 consists of 13 residues. With 2 bases removed from V and 5 bases from J, the gap between germline ends came to 9 bases.

This clonotype was counted at least ten times. This chain connects TRBV11-2 to TRBJ2-7; D not resolved. V was shortened by 5 bases and J by 2 bases, with 7 bases between the two germline ends. The CDR3 runs 12 residues. Germline V gives CDR1 SGHAT, CDR2 FQNNGV. As DNA, the CDR3 is TGTGCCAGCAGCGCAAGTACCTACGAGCAGTACTTC. It specifies CASSASTYEQYF.

This clonotype has ten or more counts. The chain employs TRBV6-6 and TRBJ1-5, with D unclear. Between the trimmed V and J ends, which lost 2 bases and 0 bases, there was a span of 2 bases. The length of the CDR3 is 13 residues. CDR1 and CDR2 (germline): MNHNY, SVGAGI (reference sequence). The CDR3 here is CASSYDSNQPQHF. The DNA for the CDR3 is TGTGCCAGCAGTTACGATAGCAATCAGCCCCAGCATTTT.

The V and J genes are TRBV14 and TRBJ1-1; TRBD1 is a possible D gene (5 bases). There are 14 residues in the CDR3. Germline CDR1 is SGHDN and CDR2 is FVKESK. V gave up 1 base and J gave up 8 bases, with 14 bases separating them. The CDR3 spells CASSQGTLFQEAFF. In DNA form, the CDR3 reads TGTGCCAGCAGCCAAGGGACACTCTTTCAGGAAGCTTTCTTT.

Many counts were recorded for this clonotype. One end of the junction fails to match germline, which may point to a read error. This chain connects TRBV7-9 to TRBJ2-7; maybe TRBD2 (6 bases). The CDR3 is 15 residues long. Germline V gives CDR1 SEHNR, CDR2 FQNEAQ (reference sequence). The CDR3 DNA reads TGTGCCAGCAGTTTAGCCCGGGAGCCAGCCTACGAGCAGTACTTC. Its translation is CASSLAREPAYEQYF.

This clonotype was counted many times. The gene calls are TRBV27 and TRBJ2-7; TRBD1 matches at 8 bases. The CDR3 runs to 15 residues. V gave up 3 bases and J gave up 2 bases; unmatched junction bases: 6. Germline V gene sequence: CDR1 MNHEY, CDR2 SMNVEV (reference sequence). DNA of the CDR3: TGTGCCAGCAGTTTTTCTCGGACAGGGACCTACGAGCAGTACTTC. Residues: CASSFSRTGTYEQYF.

This clonotype came up a few times. The CDR3 bases are TGCAGCGTTGAAGATGGGACAGGGGGTTACGAGCAGTACTTC. It encodes CSVEDGTGGYEQYF. This sequence joins TRBV29-1 and TRBJ2-7; the match to TRBD1 covers 11 bases. Germline V gene sequence: CDR1 SQVTM, CDR2 ANQGSEA. The CDR3 is made up of 14 amino acids. The V gene end was trimmed by 0 bases and the J gene end by 4 bases; junction bases not matched to a gene: 2.

This clonotype was detected ten times or more. J is TRBJ2-5 and V is TRBV12-3 or TRBV12-4; D might be TRBD1 or TRBD2, each matching 7 bases. The CDR3 has 14 amino acids. The V and J ends lost 8 bases and 4 bases respectively, with 17 bases between them. The CDR3 DNA reads as TGTGCCAGCCAGAGAACAGGGGAGGGAGAGACCCAGTACTTC. This codes for CASQRTGEGETQYF.

This clonotype came up a few times. CDR3 residues: CASSRISGRTETQYF. CDR3 in DNA: TGTGCCAGCAGCCGGATTAGCGGGAGGACGGAGACCCAGTACTTC. The chain is built from TRBV11-2 and TRBJ2-5; 10 bases are a match to TRBD2. Trimming took 5 bases from V and 5 from J; bases not matched to a gene: 8. Germline CDR1 SGHAT, CDR2 FQNNGV. This CDR3 region has 15 residues.

This clonotype was observed a few times. V is TRBV7-9 and J is TRBJ2-5; a weak D match, TRBD2 (7 bases). The V gene lost 1 base and the J gene lost 5 bases, with 14 bases spanning the gap. The CDR3 is 15 residues long. Germline-derived CDR1 and CDR2 are SEHNR and FQNEAQ (reference sequence). CDR3 sequence reads: CASSLVAGARETQYF. The CDR3 DNA sequence: TGTGCCAGCAGCTTAGTCGCGGGGGCGCGCGAGACCCAGTACTTC.

This clonotype was detected a few times. A much bigger clone sits one base away, suggesting this may be a read error. V and J are TRBV9 and TRBJ2-2, with TRBD1 matching over 7 bases. V trimming: 3 bases; J trimming: 4 bases; junction bases outside the gene matches: 9. This CDR3 region has 16 residues. Germline CDR1 reads SGDLS; CDR2 reads YYNGEE. CDR3 amino acids: CASSASQGDGTGELFF. In nucleotides, the CDR3 is TGTGCCAGCAGCGCCAGTCAGGGGGATGGCACCGGGGAGCTGTTTTTT.

This clonotype occurred many times. This sequence joins TRBV5-1 and TRBJ2-5; TRBD2 is a possible D gene (6 bases). CDR3 length equals 13 residues. Germline V lookup: CDR1 SGHRS, CDR2 YFSETQ. V shed 4 bases and J shed 2 bases, with 9 bases lying between them. This chain's CDR3 is CASSRGVQETQYF. The CDR3 DNA reads as TGCGCCAGCAGCCGCGGGGTGCAAGAGACCCAGTACTTC.

The V and J genes are TRBV20-1 and TRBJ2-2, with a weak D call TRBD1 (6 bases). CDR1 and CDR2 (germline): DFQATT, SNEGSKA (reference sequence). The CDR3 is made up of 13 amino acids. V lost 6 bases and J 0 bases, leaving 8 bases between the germline ends. The DNA of the CDR3 is TGCAGTGCGGGGGACACGAACACCGGGGAGCTGTTTTTT. The encoded protein is CSAGDTNTGELFF.